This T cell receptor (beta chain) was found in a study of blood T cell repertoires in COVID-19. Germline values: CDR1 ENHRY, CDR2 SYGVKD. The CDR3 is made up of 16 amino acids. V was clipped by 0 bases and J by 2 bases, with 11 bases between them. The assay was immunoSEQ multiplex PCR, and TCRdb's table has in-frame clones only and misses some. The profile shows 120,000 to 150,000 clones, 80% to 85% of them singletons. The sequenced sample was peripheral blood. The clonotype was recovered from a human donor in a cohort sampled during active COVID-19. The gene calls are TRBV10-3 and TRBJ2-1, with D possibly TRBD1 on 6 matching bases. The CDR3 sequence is CAISESGGLAYNEQFF. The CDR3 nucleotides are TGTGCCATCAGTGAGTCTGGGGGCTTGGCCTACAATGAGCAGTTCTTC.